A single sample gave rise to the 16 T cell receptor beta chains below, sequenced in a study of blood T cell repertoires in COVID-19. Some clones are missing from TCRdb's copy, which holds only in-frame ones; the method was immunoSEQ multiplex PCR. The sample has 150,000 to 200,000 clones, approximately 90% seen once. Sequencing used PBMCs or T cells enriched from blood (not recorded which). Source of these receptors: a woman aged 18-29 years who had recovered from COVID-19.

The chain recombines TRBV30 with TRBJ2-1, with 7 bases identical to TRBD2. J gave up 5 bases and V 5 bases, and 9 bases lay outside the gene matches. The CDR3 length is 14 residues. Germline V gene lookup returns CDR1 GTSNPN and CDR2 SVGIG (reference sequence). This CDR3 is CAWSRGSFNNEQFF. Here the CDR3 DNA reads TGTGCCTGGTCTCGCGGGAGTTTTAACAATGAGCAGTTCTTC.

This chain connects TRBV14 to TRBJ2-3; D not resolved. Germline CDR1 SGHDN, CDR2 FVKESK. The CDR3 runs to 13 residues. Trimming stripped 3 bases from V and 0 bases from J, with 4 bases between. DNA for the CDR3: TGTGCCAGCAGCCAGCGAAGCACAGATACGCAGTATTTT. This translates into CASSQRSTDTQYF.

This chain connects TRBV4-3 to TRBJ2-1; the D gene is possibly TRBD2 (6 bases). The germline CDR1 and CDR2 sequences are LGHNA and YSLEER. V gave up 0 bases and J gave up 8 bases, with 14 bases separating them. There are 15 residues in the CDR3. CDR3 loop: CASSQDPGAQDEQFF. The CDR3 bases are TGCGCCAGCAGCCAAGATCCGGGAGCGCAGGATGAGCAGTTCTTC.

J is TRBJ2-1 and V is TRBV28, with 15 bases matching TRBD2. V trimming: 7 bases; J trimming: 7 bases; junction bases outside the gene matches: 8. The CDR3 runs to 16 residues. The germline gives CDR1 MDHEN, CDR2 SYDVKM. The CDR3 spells CASTPSGLAGGNEQFF. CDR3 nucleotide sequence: TGTGCCAGCACCCCCTCGGGACTAGCGGGAGGTAATGAGCAGTTCTTC.

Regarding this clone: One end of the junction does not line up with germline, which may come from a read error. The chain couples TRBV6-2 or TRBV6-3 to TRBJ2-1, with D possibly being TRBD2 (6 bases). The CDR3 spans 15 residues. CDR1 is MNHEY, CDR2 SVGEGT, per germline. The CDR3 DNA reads TGTGCCAGCCGTTACCGGGCCCCTGGAGGGAATGAGCAGTTCTTC. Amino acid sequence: CASRYRAPGGNEQFF.

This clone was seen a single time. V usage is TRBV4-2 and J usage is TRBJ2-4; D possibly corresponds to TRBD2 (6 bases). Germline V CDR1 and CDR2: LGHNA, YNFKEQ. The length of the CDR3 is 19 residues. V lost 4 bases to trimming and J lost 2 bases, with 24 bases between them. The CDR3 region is CASSRWAGPLKKSKNIQYF. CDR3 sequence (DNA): TGTGCCAGCAGCCGATGGGCGGGACCTCTTAAAAAGTCCAAAAACATTCAGTACTTC.

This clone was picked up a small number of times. The DNA for the CDR3 is TGTGCCAGCAGCCCGTCCGGAGCCCGGGAGACCCAGTACTTC. As protein: CASSPSGARETQYF. The chain employs TRBV7-3 and TRBJ2-5; D gene uncertain. The CDR3 is 14 amino acids. The V end was cut by 5 bases, the J end by 5 bases, with 15 bases between. CDR1 and CDR2 from the germline V gene are SGHTA and FQGTGA.

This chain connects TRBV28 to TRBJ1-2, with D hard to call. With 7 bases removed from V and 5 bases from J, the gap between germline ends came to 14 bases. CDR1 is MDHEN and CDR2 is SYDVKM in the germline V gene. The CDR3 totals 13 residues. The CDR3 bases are TGTGCCAGCACCGTTACAGCCTATTATGGCTACACCTTC. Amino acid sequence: CASTVTAYYGYTF.

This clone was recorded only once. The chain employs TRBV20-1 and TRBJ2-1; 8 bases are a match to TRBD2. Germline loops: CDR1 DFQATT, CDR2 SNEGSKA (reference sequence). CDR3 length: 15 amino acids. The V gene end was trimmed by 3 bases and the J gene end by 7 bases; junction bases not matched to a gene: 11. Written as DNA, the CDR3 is TGCAGTGCTAGTGGTGTGGGGACTAGTGAAAATGAGCAGTTCTTC. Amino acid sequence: CSASGVGTSENEQFF.

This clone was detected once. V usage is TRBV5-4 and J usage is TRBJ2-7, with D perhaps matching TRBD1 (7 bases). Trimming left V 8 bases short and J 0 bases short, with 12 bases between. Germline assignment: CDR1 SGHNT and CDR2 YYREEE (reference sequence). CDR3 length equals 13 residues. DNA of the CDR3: TGTGCCAGTCACCAGGGGGGCTCCTACGAGCAGTACTTC. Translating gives CASHQGGSYEQYF.

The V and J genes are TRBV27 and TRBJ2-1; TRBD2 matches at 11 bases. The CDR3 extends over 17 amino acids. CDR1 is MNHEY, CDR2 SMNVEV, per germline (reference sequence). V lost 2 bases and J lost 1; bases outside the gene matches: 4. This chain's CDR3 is CASSLGASGRSYNEQFF. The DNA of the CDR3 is TGTGCCAGCAGTTTAGGGGCTAGCGGGAGGTCCTACAATGAGCAGTTCTTC.

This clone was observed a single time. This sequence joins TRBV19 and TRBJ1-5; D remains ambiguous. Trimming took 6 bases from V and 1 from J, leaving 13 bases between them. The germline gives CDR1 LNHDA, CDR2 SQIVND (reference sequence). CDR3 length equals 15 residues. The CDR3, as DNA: TGTGCCAGTAGCCCCGCCCCAGAAAGCAATCAGCCCCAGCATTTT. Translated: CASSPAPESNQPQHF.

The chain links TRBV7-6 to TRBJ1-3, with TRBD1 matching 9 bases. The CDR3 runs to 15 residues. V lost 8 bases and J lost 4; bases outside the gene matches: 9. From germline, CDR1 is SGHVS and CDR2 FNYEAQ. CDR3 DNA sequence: TGTGCCAGCCGCCCAAGGACAGGGGCCGGAAACACCATATATTTT. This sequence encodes CASRPRTGAGNTIYF.

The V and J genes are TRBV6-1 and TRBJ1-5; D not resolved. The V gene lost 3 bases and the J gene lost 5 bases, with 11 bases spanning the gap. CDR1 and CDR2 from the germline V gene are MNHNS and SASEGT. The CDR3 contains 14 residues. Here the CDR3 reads CASSEGSPHQPQHF. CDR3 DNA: TGTGCCAGCAGTGAGGGGAGTCCACATCAGCCCCAGCATTTT.

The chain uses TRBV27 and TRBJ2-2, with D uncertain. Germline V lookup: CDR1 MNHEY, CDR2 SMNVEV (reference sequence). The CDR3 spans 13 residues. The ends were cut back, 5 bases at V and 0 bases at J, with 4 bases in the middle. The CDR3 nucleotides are TGTGCCAGCAGTGTCTCGAACACCGGGGAGCTGTTTTTT. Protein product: CASSVSNTGELFF.

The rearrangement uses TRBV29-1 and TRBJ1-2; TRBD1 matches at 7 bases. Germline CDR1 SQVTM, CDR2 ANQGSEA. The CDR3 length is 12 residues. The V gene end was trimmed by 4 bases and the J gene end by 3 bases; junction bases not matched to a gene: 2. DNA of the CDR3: TGCAGCGTTGGGGACAGCGACTATGGCTACACCTTC. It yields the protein CSVGDSDYGYTF.